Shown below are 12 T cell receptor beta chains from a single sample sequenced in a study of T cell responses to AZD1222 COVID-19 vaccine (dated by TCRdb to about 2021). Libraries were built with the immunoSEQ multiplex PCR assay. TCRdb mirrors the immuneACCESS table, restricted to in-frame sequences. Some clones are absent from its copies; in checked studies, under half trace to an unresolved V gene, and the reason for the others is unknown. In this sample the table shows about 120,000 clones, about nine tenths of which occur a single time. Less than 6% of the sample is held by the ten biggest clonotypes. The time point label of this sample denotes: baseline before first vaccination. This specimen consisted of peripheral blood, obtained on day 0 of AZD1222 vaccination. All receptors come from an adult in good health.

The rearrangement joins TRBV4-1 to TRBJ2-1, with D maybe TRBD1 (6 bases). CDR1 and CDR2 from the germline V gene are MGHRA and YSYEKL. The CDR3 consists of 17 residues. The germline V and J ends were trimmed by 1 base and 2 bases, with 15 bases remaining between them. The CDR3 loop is CASSQVIWTVTYNEQFF. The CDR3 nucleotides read TGCGCCAGCAGCCAAGTTATCTGGACAGTTACCTACAATGAGCAGTTCTTC.

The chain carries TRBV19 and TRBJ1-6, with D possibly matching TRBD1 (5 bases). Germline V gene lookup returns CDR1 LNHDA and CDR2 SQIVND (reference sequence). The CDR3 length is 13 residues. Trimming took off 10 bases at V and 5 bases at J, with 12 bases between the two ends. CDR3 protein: CAIQGKNNSPLHF. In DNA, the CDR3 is TGTGCCATTCAGGGTAAGAATAATTCACCCCTCCACTTT. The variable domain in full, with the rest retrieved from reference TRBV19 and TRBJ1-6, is DGGITQSPKYLFRKEGQNVTLSCEQNLNHDAMYWYRQDPGQGLRLIYYSQIVNDFQKGDIAEGYSVSREKKESFPLTVTSAQKNPTAFYLCAIQGKNNSPLHFGNGTRLTVT.

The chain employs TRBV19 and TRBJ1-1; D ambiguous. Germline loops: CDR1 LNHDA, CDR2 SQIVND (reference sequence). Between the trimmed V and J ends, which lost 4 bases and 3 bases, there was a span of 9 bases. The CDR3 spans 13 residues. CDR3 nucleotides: TGTGCCAGTAGTACGACAATTTACACTGAAGCTTTCTTT. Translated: CASSTTIYTEAFF.

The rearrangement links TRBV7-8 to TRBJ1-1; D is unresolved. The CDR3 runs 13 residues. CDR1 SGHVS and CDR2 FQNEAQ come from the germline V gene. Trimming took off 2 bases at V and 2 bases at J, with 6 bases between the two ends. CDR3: CASSLISNTEAFF. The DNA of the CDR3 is TGTGCCAGCAGCTTAATTAGTAACACTGAAGCTTTCTTT.

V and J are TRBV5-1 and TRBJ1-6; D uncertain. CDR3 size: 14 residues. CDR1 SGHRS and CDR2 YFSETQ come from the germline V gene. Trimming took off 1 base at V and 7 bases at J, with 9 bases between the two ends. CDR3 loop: CASSLYAENSPLHF. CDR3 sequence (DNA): TGCGCCAGCAGCTTGTATGCCGAAAATTCACCCCTCCACTTT.

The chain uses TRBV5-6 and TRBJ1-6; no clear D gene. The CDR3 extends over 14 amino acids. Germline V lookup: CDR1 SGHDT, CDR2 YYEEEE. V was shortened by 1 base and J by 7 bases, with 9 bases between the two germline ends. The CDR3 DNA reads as TGTGCCAGCAGCTTGAAAGGCGCAAATTCACCCCTCCACTTT. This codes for CASSLKGANSPLHF.

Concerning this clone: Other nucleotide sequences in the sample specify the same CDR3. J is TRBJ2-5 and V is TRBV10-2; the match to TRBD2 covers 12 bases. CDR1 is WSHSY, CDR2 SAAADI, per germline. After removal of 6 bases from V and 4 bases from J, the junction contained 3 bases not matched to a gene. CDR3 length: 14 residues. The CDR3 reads CASRTSGGRETQYF. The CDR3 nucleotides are TGCGCCAGCAGGACTAGCGGGGGACGAGAGACCCAGTACTTC.

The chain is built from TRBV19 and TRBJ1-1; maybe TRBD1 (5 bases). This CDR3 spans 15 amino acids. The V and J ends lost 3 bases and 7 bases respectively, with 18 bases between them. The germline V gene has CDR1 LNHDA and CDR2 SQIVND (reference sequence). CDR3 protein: CASSMVQAGTYEAFF. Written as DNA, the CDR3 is TGTGCCAGTAGTATGGTACAAGCCGGGACCTATGAAGCTTTCTTT.

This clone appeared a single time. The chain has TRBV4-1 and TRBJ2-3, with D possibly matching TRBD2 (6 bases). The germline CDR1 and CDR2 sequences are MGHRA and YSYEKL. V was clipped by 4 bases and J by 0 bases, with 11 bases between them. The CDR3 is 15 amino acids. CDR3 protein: CASSRASDSTDTQYF. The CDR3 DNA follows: TGCGCCAGCAGCCGGGCTAGCGACAGCACAGATACGCAGTATTTT.

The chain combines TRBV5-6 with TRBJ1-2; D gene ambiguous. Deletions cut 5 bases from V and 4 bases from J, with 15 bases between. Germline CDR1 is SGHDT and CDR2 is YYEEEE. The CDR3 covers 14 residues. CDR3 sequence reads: CASRISGVAYGYTF. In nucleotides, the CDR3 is TGTGCCAGCAGGATTAGTGGGGTTGCCTATGGCTACACCTTC.

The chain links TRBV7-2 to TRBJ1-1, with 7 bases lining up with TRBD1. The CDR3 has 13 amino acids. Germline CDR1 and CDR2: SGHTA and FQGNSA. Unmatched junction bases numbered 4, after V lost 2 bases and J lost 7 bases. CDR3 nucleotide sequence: TGTGCCAGCAGCTTAACGCAGGGGGGTGAAGCTTTCTTT. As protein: CASSLTQGGEAFF.

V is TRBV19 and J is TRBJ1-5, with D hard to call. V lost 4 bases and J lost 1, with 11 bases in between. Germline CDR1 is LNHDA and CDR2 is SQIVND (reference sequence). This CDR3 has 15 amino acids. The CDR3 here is CASSRTGISNQPQHF. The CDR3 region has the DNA TGTGCCAGTAGTAGGACTGGGATAAGCAATCAGCCCCAGCATTTT. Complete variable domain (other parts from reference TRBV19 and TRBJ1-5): DGGITQSPKYLFRKEGQNVTLSCEQNLNHDAMYWYRQDPGQGLRLIYYSQIVNDFQKGDIAEGYSVSREKKESFPLTVTSAQKNPTAFYLCASSRTGISNQPQHFGDGTRLSIL.